This T cell receptor (beta chain) was sequenced during a study of OX40 agonist ivuxolimab in advanced cancers. Study-level background: Among those treated, three patients had partial responses, one with hepatocellular carcinoma and two with cutaneous melanoma.

Clones were sequenced by immunoSEQ multiplex PCR, and TCRdb holds only the in-frame ones, with some missing. The data contain about 76,000 clones, approximately 80% of them singletons. Study results and limitations: Clonal expansion by week 6 occurred in CD4+ and CD8+ blood T cells (at 0.1 to 3.0 mg/kg). Averaged across samples, CD8+ T cells carried more expanded clones than CD4+ did.

V was shortened by 2 bases and J by 6 bases, with 14 bases between the two germline ends. Germline V gene lookup returns CDR1 MDHEN and CDR2 SYDVKM. The CDR3 totals 14 residues. A few counts support this clone. The antigen remains undetermined. This sample comprised CD4+ or CD8+ T cells sorted from blood, obtained in a trial of the OX40 agonist ivuxolimab. The receptor's source is an adult with an advanced solid tumor such as melanoma, head and neck, liver or kidney cancer. The chain joins TRBV28 to TRBJ2-7, with D possibly being TRBD2 (5 bases). The CDR3 loop reads CASSLLTPRGEQYF. The CDR3 nucleotides are TGTGCCAGCAGTTTACTTACCCCTCGGGGCGAGCAGTACTTC.